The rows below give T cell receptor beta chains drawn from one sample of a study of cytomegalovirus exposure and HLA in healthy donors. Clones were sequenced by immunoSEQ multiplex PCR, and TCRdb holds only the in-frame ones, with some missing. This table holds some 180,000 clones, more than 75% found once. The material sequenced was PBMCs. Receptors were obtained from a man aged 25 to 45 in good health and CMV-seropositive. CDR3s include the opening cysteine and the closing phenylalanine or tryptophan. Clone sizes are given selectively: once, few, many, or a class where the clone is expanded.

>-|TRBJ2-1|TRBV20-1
CSAYRDEQFF
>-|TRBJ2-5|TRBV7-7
CASSYRQGETQYF
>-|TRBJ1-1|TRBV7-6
CASSVSGDMNTEAFF
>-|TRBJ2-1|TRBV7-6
CASSLRSGDEQFF
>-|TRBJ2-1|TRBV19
CASSLQGALNEQFF
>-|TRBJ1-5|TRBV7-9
CASSLRRYSNQPQHF
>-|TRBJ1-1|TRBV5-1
CASSLDRPNTEAFF
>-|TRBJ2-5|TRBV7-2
CASSPGLAGGETQYF
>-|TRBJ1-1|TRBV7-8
CASSPRGDLNTEAFF
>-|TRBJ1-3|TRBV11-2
CASSSTGSNTIYF
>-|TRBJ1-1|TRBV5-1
CASSWTGVTEAFF
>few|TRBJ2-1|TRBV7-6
CASSLTGGNEQFF
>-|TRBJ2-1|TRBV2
CASSDEERWQFF
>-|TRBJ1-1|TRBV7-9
CASSASFTEAFF
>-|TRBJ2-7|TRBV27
CASSSLTRGYEQYF
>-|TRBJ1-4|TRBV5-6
CASRGQGAGLGEKLFF
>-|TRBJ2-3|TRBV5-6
CASSLGVRGIADTQYF
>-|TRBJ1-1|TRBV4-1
CASSQSPGTGWSGNTEAFF
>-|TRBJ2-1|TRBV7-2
CASTHRTSGYNEQFF
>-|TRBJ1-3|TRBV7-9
CASSSLGHSGNTIYF
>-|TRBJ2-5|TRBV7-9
CSSSLVSETQYF
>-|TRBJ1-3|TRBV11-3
CASSSFEGNTIYF
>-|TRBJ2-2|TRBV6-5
CASSPDRAGELFF
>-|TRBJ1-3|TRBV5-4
CASSLNTAGDTIYF
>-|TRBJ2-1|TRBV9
CASSGGGEQFF
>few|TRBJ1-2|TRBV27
CASSPSGQTYGYTF
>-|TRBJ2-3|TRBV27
CATAGGIFSDTQYF
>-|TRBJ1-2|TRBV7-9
CSSSEAGTGSGYTF
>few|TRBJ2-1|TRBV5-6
CASSFSGISHVSYNEQFF
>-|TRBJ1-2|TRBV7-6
CASSLYQATIHGYTF